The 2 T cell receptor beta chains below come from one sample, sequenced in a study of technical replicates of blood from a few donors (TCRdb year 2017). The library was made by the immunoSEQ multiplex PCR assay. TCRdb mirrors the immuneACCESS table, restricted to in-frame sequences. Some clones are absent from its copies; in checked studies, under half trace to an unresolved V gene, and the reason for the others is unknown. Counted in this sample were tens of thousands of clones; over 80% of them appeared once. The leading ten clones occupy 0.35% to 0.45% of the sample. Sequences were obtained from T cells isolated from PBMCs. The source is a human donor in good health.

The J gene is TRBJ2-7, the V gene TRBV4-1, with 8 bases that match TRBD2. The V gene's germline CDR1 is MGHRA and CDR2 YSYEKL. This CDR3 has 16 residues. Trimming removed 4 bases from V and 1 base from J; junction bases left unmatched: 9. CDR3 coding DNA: TGCGCCAGCAGCCTCGGAGCGGGAGTCGGATCCTACGAGCAGTACTTC. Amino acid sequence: CASSLGAGVGSYEQYF.

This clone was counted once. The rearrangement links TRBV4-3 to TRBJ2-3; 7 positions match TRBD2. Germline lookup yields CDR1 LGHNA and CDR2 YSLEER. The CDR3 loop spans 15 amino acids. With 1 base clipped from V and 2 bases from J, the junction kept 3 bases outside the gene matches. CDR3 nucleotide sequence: TGCGCCAGCAGCCAAGCGGGGGGATTCACAGATACGCAGTATTTT. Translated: CASSQAGGFTDTQYF.